Following are 10 T cell receptor beta chains from one sample sequenced in a study of blood T cell repertoires in COVID-19. Using immunoSEQ multiplex PCR, the repertoire was profiled, and TCRdb retains in-frame clones only, with some absent. Found here are about 50,000 clones, more than 75% of them singletons; the top ten hold about 3%. Sequenced: peripheral blood. The source of these receptors is an elderly woman with COVID-19, enrolled during active disease.

The chain has TRBV5-1 and TRBJ2-5; D possibly corresponds to TRBD1 (5 bases). Germline V CDR1 and CDR2: SGHRS, YFSETQ. CDR3 length equals 14 residues. V was trimmed by 5 bases and J by 4 bases, leaving 15 bases between them. In nucleotides, the CDR3 is TGCGCCAGCAGGGCCCTTGGGGCACGAGAGACCCAGTACTTC. This translates into CASRALGARETQYF.

The chain links TRBV5-1 to TRBJ2-2, with D perhaps TRBD1 (6 bases). Trimming took 1 base from V and 6 from J, leaving 16 bases between them. The germline CDR1 and CDR2 sequences are SGHRS and YFSETQ. This CDR3 is 16 amino acids long. The CDR3 nucleotides are TGCGCCAGCAGCTTGATGGGCAGGGGTGATTCCGGGGAGCTGTTTTTT. It yields the protein CASSLMGRGDSGELFF.

This clone was seen just once. The rearrangement uses TRBV24-1 and TRBJ1-2; a weak D match, TRBD1 (6 bases). This CDR3 has 14 amino acids. CDR1 KGHDR and CDR2 SFDVKD come from the germline V gene. V was clipped by 6 bases and J by 4 bases, with 14 bases between them. The CDR3: CATSPKGRGYGYTF. CDR3 nucleotide sequence: TGTGCCACCAGTCCGAAGGGCAGGGGCTATGGCTACACCTTC.

The chain recombines TRBV7-9 with TRBJ1-1; 8 bases map to TRBD1. This CDR3 has 16 amino acids. V lost 5 bases to trimming and J lost 1 base; unmatched junction nucleotides: 9. Germline V lookup: CDR1 SEHNR, CDR2 FQNEAQ (reference sequence). The CDR3: CASSQIRGRANTEAFF. CDR3 coding DNA: TGTGCCAGCAGCCAAATCAGGGGGCGGGCGAACACTGAAGCTTTCTTT. Drawing the rest from reference TRBV7-9 and TRBJ1-1, the complete variable domain is DTGVSQNPRHKITKRGQNVTFRCDPISEHNRLYWYRQTLGQGPEFLTYFQNEAQLEKSRLLSDRFSAERPKGSFSTLEIQRTEQGDSAMYLCASSQIRGRANTEAFFGQGTRLTVV.

The rearrangement joins TRBV2 to TRBJ2-3; TRBD2 matches 8 bases. Germline V gene sequence: CDR1 SNHLY, CDR2 FYNNEI. The junction had 6 bases not matched to a gene; V was cut back by 4 bases and J by 3 bases. The CDR3 has 15 residues. The CDR3 coding sequence is TGTGCCAGCAGTGGCCAGCGGGGGCCTACAGATACGCAGTATTTT. It is translated as CASSGQRGPTDTQYF.

The V and J genes are TRBV4-1 and TRBJ2-7, with 7 bases identical to TRBD2. Germline loops: CDR1 MGHRA, CDR2 YSYEKL. With V trimmed by 0 bases and J by 0 bases, 8 bases remained unmatched. This CDR3 is 17 amino acids long. Here the CDR3 reads CASSQDLALAFSYEQYF. DNA of the CDR3: TGCGCCAGCAGCCAAGATTTGGCACTAGCGTTCTCCTACGAGCAGTACTTC.

This clone has more than one count but fewer than ten. The chain combines TRBV2 with TRBJ2-5; no reliable D call. The CDR3 loop spans 11 amino acids. Deletions cut 3 bases from V and 5 bases from J, with 4 bases between. Germline CDR1 is SNHLY and CDR2 is FYNNEI. The CDR3 sequence is CASSEEETQYF. In DNA form, the CDR3 reads TGTGCCAGCAGTGAGGAGGAGACCCAGTACTTC.

This chain connects TRBV4-2 to TRBJ1-2; D is unclear. From germline, CDR1 is LGHNA and CDR2 YNFKEQ. Trimming took off 1 base at V and 6 bases at J, with 9 bases between the two ends. This CDR3 is built from 13 residues. The CDR3 spells CASSQVNEDGYTF. CDR3 coding DNA: TGTGCCAGCAGCCAAGTTAACGAGGATGGCTACACCTTC.

The chain is built from TRBV7-2 and TRBJ2-1, with D maybe TRBD2 (5 bases). CDR1 is SGHTA, CDR2 FQGNSA, per germline. The CDR3 contains 13 residues. V lost 4 bases to trimming and J lost 8 bases, with 12 bases between them. The CDR3 loop reads CASSSDLRDEQFF. Here the CDR3 DNA reads TGTGCCAGCAGCTCTGACTTGAGGGATGAGCAGTTCTTC.

The J gene is TRBJ1-5, the V gene TRBV6-1; D is possibly TRBD1 (5 bases). CDR1 and CDR2 from the germline V gene are MNHNS and SASEGT. CDR3 length equals 15 residues. Trimming removed 0 bases from V and 9 bases from J, with 15 bases in between. The CDR3 protein is CASSEARGRGGPQHF. CDR3 bases: TGTGCCAGCAGTGAAGCGCGGGGTAGGGGTGGGCCCCAGCATTTT.